These 3 T cell receptor beta chains were sequenced from one sample in a study of graft-versus-host responses after intestinal transplantation. Libraries were prepared by immunoSEQ multiplex PCR; TCRdb keeps only in-frame clonotypes and omits some of them. The sample yields tens of thousands of clones, just under 95% seen once. Their specific antigens are unknown. Sequenced material: unstimulated CD4+ T cells sorted from spleen or lymph node cells, taken before intestinal transplant. These receptors were obtained from a human donor who received an intestinal transplant.

This chain joins TRBV18 and TRBJ2-1; D is unresolved. CDR1 and CDR2 from the germline V gene are KGHSH and LQKENI. This CDR3 has 15 residues. Trimming took off 0 bases at V and 4 bases at J, with 10 bases between the two ends. The CDR3 DNA is TGTGCCAGCTCACCACCTCTCTTCAAGTACAATGAGCAGTTCTTC. Its protein product is CASSPPLFKYNEQFF.

There are a few counts of this clone. The V gene is TRBV2, the J gene TRBJ1-6, with D possibly being TRBD1 (6 bases). V shed 7 bases and J shed 10 bases, with 23 bases lying between them. Germline V gene lookup returns CDR1 SNHLY and CDR2 FYNNEI. The CDR3 consists of 16 residues. CDR3: CASTRGSSGARSPLHF. CDR3 DNA sequence: TGTGCCAGCACGAGAGGGAGCTCGGGGGCACGGTCACCCCTCCACTTT.

In DNA, the CDR3 is TGTGCCAGCAGTCCCACGATTGGGTATAATTCACCCCTCCACTTT. Its translation is CASSPTIGYNSPLHF. The chain links TRBV6-5 to TRBJ1-6; D call uncertain. V was shortened by 5 bases and J by 4 bases, with 12 bases between the two germline ends. The V gene's germline CDR1 is MNHEY and CDR2 SVGAGI. This CDR3 contains 15 residues.